The 8 T cell receptor beta chains below were found in one sample sequenced in a study of sequential checkpoint blockade in melanoma. Here immunoSEQ multiplex PCR was the method, and the copy in TCRdb shows in-frame clones only, minus some. The table has 5,000 to 6,500 clones, 26% seen once. Treatment reported: randomized to nivolumab then ipilimumab (arm A) or the reverse (arm B). Here the sequenced sample was tumor tissue (inferred from file names), taken from a patient given nivolumab and ipilimumab in sequence. The receptors stem from a human donor with melanoma.

This clone showed up many times. This chain joins TRBV9 and TRBJ1-1; no clear D. Germline values: CDR1 SGDLS, CDR2 YYNGEE. The V gene lost 6 bases and the J gene lost 1 base, with 13 bases spanning the gap. The CDR3 covers 14 residues. The CDR3 nucleotides read TGTGCCAGCACTACGGATCAGAGGAACACTGAAGCTTTCTTT. Translation: CASTTDQRNTEAFF.

The chain uses TRBV18 and TRBJ2-7; TRBD2 matches at 11 bases. Germline values: CDR1 KGHSH, CDR2 LQKENI. The CDR3 length is 18 residues. V shed 4 bases, J shed 2 bases, and the junction held 13 bases outside the gene matches. The CDR3 sequence is CASSLRRIAGGDPYEQYF. In DNA, the CDR3 is TGTGCCAGCTCACTGAGACGAATAGCGGGAGGGGACCCCTACGAGCAGTACTTC. Complete variable domain (other parts from reference TRBV18 and TRBJ2-7): NAGVMQNPRHLVRRRGQEARLRCSPMKGHSHVYWYRQLPEEGLKFMVYLQKENIIDESGMPKERFSAEFPKEGPSILRIQQVVRGDSAAYFCASSLRRIAGGDPYEQYFGPGTRLTVT.

The rearrangement uses TRBV11-3 and TRBJ2-1, with TRBD2 matching over 11 bases. Germline loops: CDR1 SGHNT, CDR2 YENEEA. V lost 5 bases and J lost 4; bases outside the gene matches: 13. This CDR3 is built from 18 residues. The CDR3 DNA reads as TGTGCCAGCAGCCGTACCGCAGCAACTAGCGGGAGTTACAATGAGCAGTTCTTC. It is translated as CASSRTAATSGSYNEQFF.

The chain recombines TRBV19 with TRBJ2-7; TRBD2 aligns across 10 bases. Germline-derived CDR1 and CDR2 are LNHDA and SQIVND (reference sequence). The CDR3 runs to 16 residues. The V gene end was trimmed by 3 bases and the J gene end by 0 bases; junction bases not matched to a gene: 5. DNA of the CDR3: TGTGCCAGTAGTATCACTCTAGCGGGAGCCTCCTACGAGCAGTACTTC. Translating gives CASSITLAGASYEQYF.

The chain combines TRBV12-5 with TRBJ2-1; TRBD2 aligns across 8 bases. With 4 bases clipped from V and 5 bases from J, the junction kept 7 bases outside the gene matches. CDR3 length equals 15 residues. The germline CDR1 and CDR2 sequences are LGHNT and FRNRAP. The CDR3 loop is CASGWGLGVHNEQFF. CDR3 nucleotide sequence: TGTGCTAGTGGTTGGGGACTAGGGGTTCACAATGAGCAGTTCTTC.

The chain is built from TRBV15 and TRBJ2-7; a possible D gene is TRBD1 (6 bases). This CDR3 has 16 residues. In germline, CDR1 is LNHNV, CDR2 YYDKDF (reference sequence). Trimming stripped 0 bases from V and 4 bases from J, with 16 bases between. CDR3: CATSRDRGRGRYEQYF. The CDR3 DNA reads TGTGCCACCAGCAGAGATCGCGGCAGGGGTCGGTACGAGCAGTACTTC.

In its sample, this clone was seen a few times. The chain couples TRBV6-8 to TRBJ2-7; D possibly corresponds to TRBD1 (7 bases). Looked up from germline, CDR1 is MNHGY and CDR2 is SAAAGT. This CDR3 has 13 amino acids. V was pared by 9 bases and J by 4 bases, with 16 bases between. The CDR3 reads CASFRGTEYEQYF. In DNA, the CDR3 is TGTGCCAGTTTCCGGGGGACAGAGTACGAGCAGTACTTC.

This clone is a singleton in its sample. This rearrangement joins TRBV15 to TRBJ1-2; 9 bases agree with TRBD1. J lost 8 bases, V lost 1 base, and 8 bases had no gene match. Germline V gene sequence: CDR1 LNHNV, CDR2 YYDKDF (reference sequence). The CDR3 extends over 15 amino acids. The CDR3 loop reads CATSRGATGGRGYTF. CDR3 DNA sequence: TGTGCCACCAGCAGAGGAGCTACAGGGGGCCGGGGCTACACCTTC.